This TCR beta chain was recorded in a study of Ad26.COV2.S vaccination and SARS-CoV-2 variants. Overall study: Administration of Ad26.COV2.S was intramuscular, either once or twice 56 days apart. Study-level findings and limits: Spike-specific TCR breadth was greater after Ad26.COV2.S than placebo. The breadth of spike-specific CD8+ and CD4+ T cell responses after vaccination was reportedly substantial.

This clone was counted a single time. Its specificity is unknown. The identical CDR3 is also encoded by other nucleotide sequences in the sample. Profiling relied on immunoSEQ multiplex PCR, and the TCRdb table lists in-frame clones only, not all of them. Altogether about 350,000 clones are present, roughly 85% being singletons, with the ten largest covering around 3%. Noted treatment: over 15 received Ad26.COV2.S at low or high dose, single or two shots; several received placebo; per-sample allocation not given. It was on day 63 after the first vaccine or placebo injection that samples were taken. The vaccine delivered Wuhan-strain SARS-CoV-2 spike through an Ad26 vector. The specimen was peripheral blood, collected in a trial of Ad26.COV2.S vaccine versus placebo. This clonotype was obtained from a person between 18 and 65 years old who received the Ad26.COV2.S COVID-19 vaccine or a placebo.

The CDR3 reads CASSLSQETQYF. CDR3 sequence (DNA): TGCGCCAGCAGCTTGAGTCAAGAGACCCAGTACTTC. This chain connects TRBV5-1 to TRBJ2-5; no clear D gene. V dropped 1 base and J dropped 2 bases, with 3 bases sitting between them. The CDR3 contains 12 residues. CDR1 SGHRS and CDR2 YFSETQ come from the germline V gene.